This TCR beta chain derives from a study of cytomegalovirus exposure and HLA in healthy donors. PCR amplification relied on 60 Vbeta primers (plus 13 Jbeta primers). Some clones are missing from TCRdb's copy, which holds only in-frame ones; the method was immunoSEQ multiplex PCR. The sample includes around 170,000 clones, around 86% of them seen just once. Germline-derived CDR1 and CDR2 are SGHDT and YYEEEE. J gave up 2 bases and V 1 base, and 11 bases lay outside the gene matches. The CDR3 is made up of 18 amino acids. The TCR was taken from a man aged 35-49 years in good health and CMV-seropositive. Sequencing was carried out using PBMCs. This rearrangement joins TRBV5-6 to TRBJ1-2; 10 bases are shared with TRBD1. CDR3 DNA: TGTGCCAGCAGCTTGCCCCCGGGACAGGGGCGTCGGAACTATGGCTACACCTTC. It codes for CASSLPPGQGRRNYGYTF.